This T cell receptor (beta chain) was sequenced during a study of CD8 T cell repertoires and HIV-1 epitope variants (TCRdb year 2020). The study in broad terms: In separate culture wells, T cells were stimulated with each of twenty-five peptides that represented autologous and known Gag and Nef epitope variants. Among the control conditions were a peptide pool of CMV, EBV and flu, the Ebola AY9 epitope serving as a negative control, and a well with no peptide. The epitopes tested covered three Gag epitope families plus Nef HW9 and YT9. T cells were enriched using the EasySep Human T Cell Enrichment Kit and then co-cultured with an equal number of autologous T cell-negative cells acting as antigen-presenting cells. Cultures ran for around ten days in IMDM with gentamicin, with half-media changes on days 3 and 7 adding IL-2, IL-7 and IL-15. A 1M T cell aliquot was kept as an uncultured baseline condition, separate from the roughly 90 T cell cultures. A total of 83 T cell cultures were run, with each culture condition done in triplicate except for one peptide, which was done in duplicate. The paper as a whole reports these results and caveats: The assay identified only TCR beta chains and indicated proliferation in response to antigen, without indicating T cell function or cytokine profile. Four to six clonotypes recognized the Nef KF9 family and one the HW9 family, with no responses to the TAALDMSHF plasma variant. The study identified about ten antigen-specific TCR beta clonotypes, roughly 6 of which appeared to be cross-reactive for autologous or known escape epitope variants.

TCR beta CDR3 regions were sequenced at survey depth on the immunoSEQ platform. The QIAamp DNA micro kit was used to extract genomic DNA from every cultured and uncultured CD8+ T cell population. In the authors' own workflow: Samples with fewer than 5,000 productive reads were excluded, resulting in the removal of about 6.5% of the 75 HIV peptide-stimulated cultures. Sequences were trimmed to CDR3 by a MANAFEST web app, and nonproductive sequences, CDR3s under 5 amino acids, and sequences not starting with C or ending with F/W were removed. For a clonotype to count as antigen-specific, the clonotype had to expand relative to the no-peptide control in at least 2 of 3 replicates at FDR 0.01, and only within one epitope family. A specific clonotype also had to show a frequency at least fivefold higher than in wells stimulated with peptides from other epitope families. The immuneACCESS repertoire file appears here via TCRdb, limited to in-frame rearrangements. These files lack a portion of the clones; in checked studies, under half of the deficit traces to unresolved V genes, and the cause of the others is not known. V and J calls and clone size follow that table, whereas D and trimming were derived from the DNA. Recorded for this sample are around 5,400 clones; roughly 70% of them occurred a single time. The ten largest clones take up roughly 43% of the sample.

The EasySep Human CD8+ T Cell Enrichment Kit was used on day 10 to isolate CD8+ T cells from every culture. Details on this clone: Its antigen target is currently unknown. Base qualities are not recorded, but no much larger clone differs from it by a single base.

CDR1 and CDR2 (SEHNR, FQNEAQ) derive from the germline V gene (reference sequence). Trimmed from V: 5 bases; trimmed from J: 2 bases; junction bases lacking a gene match: 7. The CDR3 runs 16 amino acids, cysteine and phenylalanine included. Of the read, only the CDR3 DNA is kept; its 48 bases are in frame from base 1. Source material: cultured CD8+ T cells derived from PBMCs. The chain is encoded by TRBV7-9 joined to TRBJ2-1; 9 bases in between match TRBD2. This receptor was identified in a male donor with HIV. This receptor carries the CDR3 CASSLVAGAPYNEQFF. At the DNA level, the sequence is TGTGCCAGCAGCCTCGTAGCGGGAGCCCCCTACAATGAGCAGTTCTTC.